Following are 27 T cell receptor beta chains from one sample sequenced in a study of identical twins (dated by TCRdb to 2015 to 2016). Library generation was performed with 5' RACE. Sequencing used an Illumina HiSeq 2000. In-frame beta chains were kept once TCRdb had trimmed the public reads at Q25 with fastp and called clones with MiXCR. Rows are unified per CDR3 protein, each entry keeping the most common DNA and genes. The sample has around 960,000 distinct CDR3 sequences on record, roughly 12% of them singletons. Around 1.6% of the sample goes to the ten largest clones. The sample was also reused in another study, on yellow fever vaccine responses in identical twins.

Sequencing input: PBMCs. All receptors derive from a woman under 30 in good health.

This clonotype came up a few times. V is TRBV10-3 and J is TRBJ2-1; 13 bases align to TRBD2. The junction had 7 bases not matched to a gene; V was cut back by 5 bases and J by 9 bases. Looked up from germline, CDR1 is ENHRY and CDR2 is SYGVKD. The CDR3 runs 15 residues. Written as DNA, the CDR3 is TGTGCCATCAGTATCGGGACTAGCGGGACGGTTGAGCAGTTCTTC. Protein product: CAISIGTSGTVEQFF.

This clonotype was counted a few times. V usage is TRBV5-4 and J usage is TRBJ2-2; D unresolved. From germline, CDR1 is SGHNT and CDR2 YYREEE (reference sequence). CDR3 size: 17 residues. V lost 4 bases to trimming and J lost 6 bases, with 22 bases between them. DNA of the CDR3: TGTGCCAGCAGCACCTTCTTTACTGGCGATAAACCCGGGGAGCTGTTTTTT. It yields the protein CASSTFFTGDKPGELFF.

This clonotype was observed a handful of times. The CDR3 coding sequence is TGTGCCAGCAGCTTGCGACAGGGGTTTTTGAATGAGCAGTTCTTC. This translates into CASSLRQGFLNEQFF. The chain employs TRBV5-5 and TRBJ2-1, with 8 bases aligning to TRBD1. There are 15 residues in the CDR3. Germline loops: CDR1 SGHKS, CDR2 YYEKEE (reference sequence). Trimming removed 1 base from V and 7 bases from J; junction bases left unmatched: 7. The variable domain in full, completed from reference TRBV5-5 and TRBJ2-1, reads DAGVTQSPTHLIKTRGQQVTLRCSPISGHKSVSWYQQVLGQGPQFIFQYYEKEERGRGNFPDRFSARQFPNYSSELNVNALLLGDSALYLCASSLRQGFLNEQFFGPGTRLTVL.

This clonotype was counted a few times. CDR3 DNA: TGTGCCAGCAGCTTAGGAATCGAGGGATTCACAGATACGCAGTATTTT. It specifies CASSLGIEGFTDTQYF. The rearrangement links TRBV7-9 to TRBJ2-3; TRBD2 might be the D (5 bases). CDR1 SEHNR and CDR2 FQNEAQ come from the germline V gene (reference sequence). This CDR3 comprises 16 residues. Trimming cost V 1 base and J 2 bases, with 13 bases left between them. Full variable domain (missing parts from reference TRBV7-9 and TRBJ2-3): DTGVSQNPRHKITKRGQNVTFRCDPISEHNRLYWYRQTLGQGPEFLTYFQNEAQLEKSRLLSDRFSAERPKGSFSTLEIQRTEQGDSAMYLCASSLGIEGFTDTQYFGPGTRLTVL.

The sample holds a few counts of this clonotype. The chain joins TRBV12-5 to TRBJ2-5; tentative D call: TRBD2 (5 bases). The germline V and J ends were trimmed by 3 bases and 7 bases, with 12 bases remaining between them. The CDR3 loop spans 13 amino acids. CDR1 is LGHNT, CDR2 FRNRAP, per germline. The CDR3 coding sequence is TGTGCTAGTGGTTTAGGACCAGGAGGGACCCAGTACTTC. The encoded protein is CASGLGPGGTQYF.

This clonotype was counted only a few times. This sequence joins TRBV25-1 and TRBJ1-4, with D uncertain. V dropped 5 bases and J dropped 4 bases, with 11 bases sitting between them. The CDR3 covers 14 residues. Germline CDR1 reads MGHDK; CDR2 reads SYGVNS. This chain's CDR3 is CASSSGILNEKLFF. The CDR3, as DNA: TGTGCCAGCAGTTCTGGCATCCTTAATGAAAAACTGTTTTTT. Drawing the rest from reference TRBV25-1 and TRBJ1-4, the complete variable domain is EADIYQTPRYLVIGTGKKITLECSQTMGHDKMYWYQQDPGMELHLIHYSYGVNSTEKGDLSSESTVSRIRTEHFPLTLESARPSHTSQYLCASSSGILNEKLFFGSGTQLSVL.

The rearrangement joins TRBV12-3 or TRBV12-4 to TRBJ2-7; no clear D. The CDR3 consists of 13 residues. Trimming took 1 base from V and 3 from J, leaving 7 bases between them. CDR3 DNA sequence: TGTGCCAGCAGTTTAGGTTACAACTACGAGCAGTACTTC. Protein: CASSLGYNYEQYF.

This clonotype showed up just a few times. V usage is TRBV3-1 and J usage is TRBJ1-1; 8 bases are shared with TRBD1. Germline CDR1 and CDR2: LGHDT and YNNKEL (reference sequence). The CDR3 totals 14 residues. J lost 4 bases, V lost 5 bases, and 6 bases had no gene match. The CDR3 spells CASSDRQGSTEAFF. Here the CDR3 DNA reads TGTGCCAGCAGCGATAGACAGGGGTCCACTGAAGCTTTCTTT.

The V and J genes are TRBV7-8 and TRBJ1-3; D might be TRBD1 (5 bases). Germline CDR1 reads SGHVS; CDR2 reads FQNEAQ. This CDR3 has 16 amino acids. V gave up 0 bases and J gave up 0 bases, with 9 bases separating them. The CDR3 loop is CASSLARGHSGNTIYF. In DNA form, the CDR3 reads TGTGCCAGCAGCTTAGCTCGGGGCCACTCTGGAAACACCATATATTTT.

This clonotype has more than one count but fewer than ten. This rearrangement joins TRBV11-2 to TRBJ2-1; 11 bases map to TRBD2. Germline-derived CDR1 and CDR2 are SGHAT and FQNNGV. V lost 3 bases and J lost 0; bases outside the gene matches: 4. The CDR3 totals 17 residues. The CDR3 nucleotides are TGTGCCAGCAGCTTCCTCCTAGCGGGGGGCTCCTACAATGAGCAGTTCTTC. This gives the protein CASSFLLAGGSYNEQFF.

This clonotype was seen only a few times. The J gene is TRBJ1-1, the V gene TRBV12-5, with D possibly TRBD1 on 6 matching bases. The CDR3 sequence is 15 residues long. Trimming took off 0 bases at V and 3 bases at J, with 11 bases between the two ends. The germline V gene has CDR1 LGHNT and CDR2 FRNRAP. The CDR3 coding sequence is TGTGCTAGTGGTTTGGTAACAGGGAGGGACACTGAAGCTTTCTTT. Protein: CASGLVTGRDTEAFF.

The V call is TRBV5-6, the J call TRBJ2-1; 11 bases agree with TRBD2. The CDR3 covers 15 residues. The V gene's germline CDR1 is SGHDT and CDR2 YYEEEE. The ends lost 2 bases at V and 8 bases at J; junction bases unmatched: 6. CDR3 coding DNA: TGTGCCAGCAGCTTACTTAGCGGGAGGGGGGATGAGCAGTTCTTC. This translates into CASSLLSGRGDEQFF.

J is TRBJ2-3 and V is TRBV2; 9 nucleotides align to TRBD2. The CDR3 extends over 16 amino acids. Per the germline V gene, CDR1 is SNHLY and CDR2 is FYNNEI. Germline trimming cut 7 bases from V and 3 bases from J; bases unmatched to any gene: 11. The CDR3 nucleotides read TGTGCCAGCATTTGGGCTAGCGGGGAGTCGACAGATACGCAGTATTTT. Translating it yields CASIWASGESTDTQYF.

This clonotype turned up a few times. V gene TRBV3-1 combines with J gene TRBJ2-1; 13 nucleotides line up with TRBD2. There are 18 residues in the CDR3. J lost 7 bases, V lost 1 base, and 10 bases had no gene match. CDR1 is LGHDT and CDR2 is YNNKEL in the germline V gene (reference sequence). The CDR3 loop reads CASSQGGGTSGIGNEQFF. The CDR3 nucleotides are TGTGCCAGCAGCCAAGGGGGGGGGACTAGCGGGATTGGAAATGAGCAGTTCTTC.

In its sample, this clonotype was seen many times. V gene TRBV27 combines with J gene TRBJ2-7; 9 nucleotides line up with TRBD1. This CDR3 has 14 residues. With V trimmed by 5 bases and J by 6 bases, 8 bases remained unmatched. Looked up from germline, CDR1 is MNHEY and CDR2 is SMNVEV (reference sequence). CDR3 nucleotide sequence: TGTGCCAGCAGTGCTAGGACAGGGGTTCTCGAGCAGTACTTC. Translated: CASSARTGVLEQYF.

The DNA of the CDR3 is TGCAGTGCTAGTGAGGGGATGGCTAACTATGGCTACACCTTC. This codes for CSASEGMANYGYTF. The chain couples TRBV20-1 to TRBJ1-2; tentatively, D is TRBD1 (5 bases). The CDR3 has 14 residues. With 3 bases removed from V and 0 bases from J, the gap between germline ends came to 11 bases. From germline, CDR1 is DFQATT and CDR2 SNEGSKA (reference sequence).

Only a few counts were recorded for this clonotype. V and J are TRBV20-1 and TRBJ2-1; 7 nucleotides agree with TRBD2. Germline trimming cut 6 bases from V and 0 bases from J; bases unmatched to any gene: 8. The CDR3 runs 15 residues. Looked up from germline, CDR1 is DFQATT and CDR2 is SNEGSKA (reference sequence). CDR3 nucleotides: TGCAGTGCGGAAGAGTGGGGGGGCTCCTACAATGAGCAGTTCTTC. Protein: CSAEEWGGSYNEQFF.

This clonotype was counted a few times. The chain has TRBV5-1 and TRBJ2-5; D is possibly TRBD1 or TRBD2 (7 bases each). The CDR3 has 15 amino acids. The V gene lost 4 bases and the J gene lost 2 bases, with 15 bases spanning the gap. Per the germline V gene, CDR1 is SGHRS and CDR2 is YFSETQ. The CDR3 sequence is CASSGRDSQQETQYF. The CDR3, as DNA: TGCGCCAGCAGCGGGAGGGACAGCCAACAAGAGACCCAGTACTTC.

In its sample, this clonotype was seen many times. The J gene is TRBJ2-2, the V gene TRBV5-1, with D unresolved. This CDR3 region has 13 residues. Germline V gene lookup returns CDR1 SGHRS and CDR2 YFSETQ. V was shortened by 0 bases and J by 3 bases, with 3 bases between the two germline ends. The CDR3 here is CASSLVYTGELFF. The CDR3 DNA sequence: TGCGCCAGCAGCTTGGTATACACCGGGGAGCTGTTTTTT.

This chain links TRBV5-1 with TRBJ2-7, with D possibly matching TRBD2 (5 bases). Trimming took 7 bases from V and 5 from J, leaving 16 bases between them. CDR1 SGHRS and CDR2 YFSETQ come from the germline V gene. The CDR3 is made up of 13 amino acids. The CDR3 region has the DNA TGCGCCAGCCAGGACTCCGAGGTCAACGAGCAGTACTTC. Translating gives CASQDSEVNEQYF.

This clonotype was found many times. This chain uses TRBV7-2 with TRBJ2-2, with a weak D call TRBD2 (5 bases). The CDR3 spans 15 residues. The V gene lost 5 bases and the J gene lost 3 bases, with 13 bases spanning the gap. CDR1 SGHTA and CDR2 FQGNSA come from the germline V gene. CDR3 sequence reads: CASSARTFHTGELFF. The CDR3 nucleotides read TGTGCCAGCAGCGCTAGGACTTTCCACACCGGGGAGCTGTTTTTT.

This clonotype occurred a few times. This chain connects TRBV28 to TRBJ2-2, with 10 bases that match TRBD1. The CDR3 totals 17 residues. Germline CDR1 and CDR2: MDHEN and SYDVKM. V lost 7 bases, J lost 3 bases, and 11 bases stayed unmatched. CDR3 bases: TGTGCCAGCAACTTATCCGGGACAGGGGTTGACACCGGGGAGCTGTTTTTT. Translating gives CASNLSGTGVDTGELFF. Full variable domain (remainder filled in from reference TRBV28 and TRBJ2-2): DVKVTQSSRYLVKRTGEKVFLECVQDMDHENMFWYRQDPGLGLRLIYFSYDVKMKEKGDIPEGYSVSREKKERFSLILESASTNQTSMYLCASNLSGTGVDTGELFFGEGSRLTVL.

Only a few counts were recorded for this clonotype. V gene TRBV21-1 combines with J gene TRBJ2-5; the table's D call, TRBD1, has no DNA check behind it. TRBV21-1 is a listed pseudogene. This CDR3 spans 19 amino acids. The CDR3 loop reads CASSKADRDRKYLQETQYF. For the CDR3, the DNA is TGTGCCAGCAGCAAAGCCGACCGGGACAGAAAATACCTCCAAGAGACCCAGTACTTC.

The chain carries TRBV28 and TRBJ2-1; D is unresolved. The CDR3 contains 15 residues. Trimming pared 4 bases from V and 0 bases from J, leaving 10 bases between. CDR1 is MDHEN and CDR2 is SYDVKM in the germline V gene. The CDR3 spells CASSSDLYSYNEQFF. CDR3 nucleotide sequence: TGTGCCAGCAGTTCCGACCTCTACTCCTACAATGAGCAGTTCTTC.

This clonotype came up many times. The chain links TRBV19 to TRBJ2-7, with 7 bases lining up with TRBD2. The CDR3 is 15 residues long. The germline gives CDR1 LNHDA, CDR2 SQIVND (reference sequence). V dropped 6 bases and J dropped 5; count of bases not matched to a gene: 13. CDR3 residues: CASSHRREGPNEQYF. CDR3 nucleotide sequence: TGTGCCAGTAGCCATAGGAGGGAGGGTCCAAACGAGCAGTACTTC.

This clonotype has a handful of counts. This chain joins TRBV12-3 or TRBV12-4 and TRBJ2-1; 10 bases line up with TRBD2. The V gene end was trimmed by 2 bases and the J gene end by 9 bases; junction bases not matched to a gene: 7. This CDR3 spans 15 amino acids. Here the CDR3 DNA reads TGTGCCAGCAGTTTAATGTTAGCGGGGGGTGGTGAGCAGTTCTTC. Translated: CASSLMLAGGGEQFF.

The table lists this clonotype with a few counts. V is TRBV11-2 and J is TRBJ2-7; D uncertain. From germline, CDR1 is SGHAT and CDR2 FQNNGV. The CDR3 is made up of 14 amino acids. Trimming shortened V by 5 bases and J by 7 bases, and 18 bases separated the two germline ends. The CDR3, as DNA: TGTGCCAGCAGCCATTTGGCCGGGCGTCGGGAGCAGTACTTC. It translates to CASSHLAGRREQYF.